This is a list of T cell receptor beta chains from one sample in a study of blood T cell repertoires in COVID-19. Only in-frame clones appear in the TCRdb table, and some are missing; sequencing was by immunoSEQ multiplex PCR. The profile shows over 200,000 clones, around nine tenths of them singletons. The source material was peripheral blood. The receptors come from a man aged 35-49 years who had recovered from COVID-19. CDR3s include the opening cysteine and the closing phenylalanine or tryptophan. The D gene is left open where the match is weak. Size is stated for part of the rows, as once, few or many counts, or as a class when the clone is expanded.

J: TRBJ1-4; size: NA; V: TRBV5-1; D: NA; DNA: TGCGCCAGCAGCTTGCCTAGGACAGCAACTAATGAAAAACTGTTTTTT; CDR3: CASSLPRTATNEKLFF
J: TRBJ2-4; size: NA; V: TRBV6-1; D: NA; DNA: TGTGCCAGCAGTGAACGGTCACGGACTGAACCCCTTTCCAAAAACATTCAGTACTTC; CDR3: CASSERSRTEPLSKNIQYF
J: TRBJ1-3; size: NA; V: TRBV4-2; D: TRBD1; DNA: TGTGCCAGCAGCCAAGTTCAGGGGGCTTATGGAAACACCATATATTTT; CDR3: CASSQVQGAYGNTIYF
J: TRBJ2-7; size: NA; V: TRBV21-1; D: NA; DNA: TGTGCCAGCAGTTCAGGGGTTTACGAGCAGTACTTC; CDR3: CASSSGVYEQYF
J: TRBJ2-7; size: NA; V: TRBV7-2; D: TRBD2; DNA: TGTGCCAGCAGCTTATTCCCTAGCGGAGCCTACGAGCAGTACTTC; CDR3: CASSLFPSGAYEQYF
J: TRBJ2-5; size: NA; V: TRBV5-1; D: TRBD1; DNA: TGCGCCAGCAGCAGGGTCGGGGTGACAGGGGAGACCCAGTACTTC; CDR3: CASSRVGVTGETQYF
J: TRBJ2-3; size: NA; V: TRBV5-1; D: TRBD2; DNA: TGCGCCAGCAGCCCCATGACTAGCGGGAGATCTGGAGATACGCAGTATTTT; CDR3: CASSPMTSGRSGDTQYF
J: TRBJ2-7; size: NA; V: TRBV6-5; D: NA; DNA: TGTGCCAGCAGTCCCCAGGGTACCTACGAGCAGTACTTC; CDR3: CASSPQGTYEQYF
J: TRBJ1-5; size: once; V: TRBV7-9; D: TRBD1; DNA: TGTGCCAGCAGTTACGCGACAGGGCGCTTAACTAGCAATCAGCCCCAGCATTTT; CDR3: CASSYATGRLTSNQPQHF
J: TRBJ2-5; size: NA; V: TRBV4-1; D: TRBD2; DNA: TGCGCCAGCAGCCAAGGACGTCTAGCGGGGCTATCCGAAGAGACCCAGTACTTC; CDR3: CASSQGRLAGLSEETQYF
J: TRBJ2-2; size: NA; V: TRBV6-5; D: TRBD2; DNA: TGTGCCAGCAGCTGGACTAGCGGGAATAGCGGGGAGCTGTTTTTT; CDR3: CASSWTSGNSGELFF
J: TRBJ2-6; size: NA; V: TRBV7-8; D: TRBD1; DNA: TGTGCCAGCAGGCGACAGGGGGCGAGTGATGGGGCCAACGTCCTGACTTTC; CDR3: CASRRQGASDGANVLTF
J: TRBJ1-1; size: NA; V: TRBV29-1; D: NA; DNA: TGCAGCGTTCCTGGTCAGTGGAACACTGAAGCTTTCTTT; CDR3: CSVPGQWNTEAFF
J: TRBJ1-1; size: NA; V: TRBV14; D: TRBD1; DNA: TGTGCCAGCAGCCACAGGACAGGGTATCACACTGAAGCTTTCTTT; CDR3: CASSHRTGYHTEAFF
J: TRBJ2-7; size: NA; V: TRBV19; D: TRBD1; DNA: TGTGCCAGTAGTACGGACAGGGCTTCCTACGAGCAGTACTTC; CDR3: CASSTDRASYEQYF
J: TRBJ2-3; size: NA; V: TRBV21-1; D: NA; DNA: TGTGCCAGCAGCAAAGCGCACCGGGACAGGGAACGAGATACGCAGTATTTT; CDR3: CASSKAHRDRERDTQYF
J: TRBJ2-3; size: NA; V: TRBV7-8; D: NA; DNA: TGTGCCAGCAGCCCGCGGGACCTCACAGATACGCAGTATTTT; CDR3: CASSPRDLTDTQYF
J: TRBJ2-2; size: NA; V: TRBV12-5; D: NA; DNA: TGTGCTAGTGGTTTGGTACTGGCCGGGACATACAACACCGGGGAGCTGTTTTTT; CDR3: CASGLVLAGTYNTGELFF
J: TRBJ2-2; size: NA; V: TRBV27; D: NA; DNA: TGTGCCAGCAGTTTCGTCACCGGGGAGCTGTTTTTT; CDR3: CASSFVTGELFF
J: TRBJ2-1; size: NA; V: TRBV19; D: NA; DNA: TGTGCCAGTAGGCGGGCAGCCAATGAGCAGTTCTTC; CDR3: CASRRAANEQFF
J: TRBJ1-6; size: NA; V: TRBV9; D: TRBD1; DNA: TGTGCCAGACAGGGGGACAGGGGGAATTCACCCCTCCACTTT; CDR3: CARQGDRGNSPLHF
J: TRBJ1-3; size: NA; V: TRBV3-1/TRBV3-2; D: NA; DNA: TGTGCCAGCAGCCAAGCCGTTCTAGTCGGAAACACCATATATTTT; CDR3: CASSQAVLVGNTIYF
J: TRBJ1-5; size: NA; V: TRBV19; D: NA; DNA: TGTGCCAGTAGTATGGGCCAGGGCCCTCGACAGCCCCAGCATTTT; CDR3: CASSMGQGPRQPQHF
J: TRBJ2-7; size: NA; V: TRBV12-1; D: NA; DNA: TGTGCCAGCAGCTCCGGGACTAGACCCCTCTACGAGCAGTACTTC; CDR3: CASSSGTRPLYEQYF
J: TRBJ2-5; size: NA; V: TRBV9; D: TRBD2; DNA: TGTGCCAGCAGCGTCACTAGCGGGAGGTTGGGAGAGACCCAGTACTTC; CDR3: CASSVTSGRLGETQYF
J: TRBJ2-4; size: NA; V: TRBV4-2; D: TRBD2; DNA: TGTGCCAGCAGCCAAGATGAAGCGGGAGGGTACGGGAACATTCAGTACTTC; CDR3: CASSQDEAGGYGNIQYF
J: TRBJ2-2; size: once; V: TRBV14; D: NA; DNA: TGTGCCAGCAGCCACCTTCGAGGAGGAGTCACCGGGGAGCTGTTTTTT; CDR3: CASSHLRGGVTGELFF
J: TRBJ2-7; size: NA; V: TRBV7-8; D: TRBD1; DNA: TGTGCCAGCAGCCGAGGGGGCCCTCCCCCCGAGCAGTACTTC; CDR3: CASSRGGPPPEQYF
J: TRBJ1-2; size: NA; V: TRBV6-6; D: NA; DNA: TGTGCCAGCAGTAGTGACAGCAGGGGCTACACCTTC; CDR3: CASSSDSRGYTF
J: TRBJ2-3; size: NA; V: TRBV7-2; D: NA; DNA: TGTGCCAGCAGCTTAGAATTGGGTGCCTTAGCAACAGATACGCAGTATTTT; CDR3: CASSLELGALATDTQYF
J: TRBJ2-1; size: NA; V: TRBV7-2; D: NA; DNA: TGTGCCAGCAGCTTAGGCGAGAGAGGGCCGTTCTTC; CDR3: CASSLGERGPFF
J: TRBJ2-1; size: few; V: TRBV11-3; D: NA; DNA: TGTGCCAGCAGCTTAGGCCAGCGGGCCTACAATGAGCAGTTCTTC; CDR3: CASSLGQRAYNEQFF
J: TRBJ2-1; size: NA; V: TRBV6-2/TRBV6-3; D: TRBD1; DNA: TGTGCCAGCAGCTCCAACTCCGACAGGGTCTCCTACAATGAGCAGTTCTTC; CDR3: CASSSNSDRVSYNEQFF
J: TRBJ1-2; size: NA; V: TRBV2; D: TRBD1; DNA: TGTGCCAGCAGTGGAGGGACAGAGTCCGCTCTCTATGGCTACACCTTC; CDR3: CASSGGTESALYGYTF
J: TRBJ1-2; size: NA; V: TRBV25-1; D: NA; DNA: TGTGCCAGCAGTTTTGCCGCGGAAGGCTACACCTTC; CDR3: CASSFAAEGYTF
J: TRBJ1-4; size: NA; V: TRBV4-1; D: NA; DNA: TGCGCCAGCAGCCAAGAAGTTAACAGGGTAAATGAAAAACTGTTTTTT; CDR3: CASSQEVNRVNEKLFF
J: TRBJ1-5; size: NA; V: TRBV9; D: NA; DNA: TGTGCCAGCAGCGTAGGAGGCCGAAGCAATCAGCCCCAGCATTTT; CDR3: CASSVGGRSNQPQHF
J: TRBJ2-1; size: NA; V: TRBV30; D: TRBD2; DNA: TGTGCCTGGAGTGTATCCAGCGGGAGGTACAATGAGCAGTTCTTC; CDR3: CAWSVSSGRYNEQFF
J: TRBJ2-1; size: NA; V: TRBV9; D: NA; DNA: TGTGCCAGCAGCTTCAGTCACCCCCCGGAGCAGTTCTTC; CDR3: CASSFSHPPEQFF
J: TRBJ1-3; size: few; V: TRBV19; D: NA; DNA: TGTGCCAGTAGATTCCCGGGCCAAGGAGGGCGGACCTCTGGAAACACCATATATTTT; CDR3: CASRFPGQGGRTSGNTIYF